This T cell receptor (beta chain) originates from a study of blood T cell repertoires in COVID-19. Study at large: COVID-19 samples, acute and convalescent, were from the United States, Italy and Spain.

This CDR3 has 15 amino acids. V lost 3 bases, J lost 8 bases, and 14 bases lay in between. The V gene's germline CDR1 is MNHNY and CDR2 SVGAGI (reference sequence). Produced via immunoSEQ multiplex PCR; TCRdb's table is partial and in-frame only. Of fewer than 35,000 clones in the sample, roughly 85% were seen once. The source of this sequence is a man aged 60 to 69 with active COVID-19. J is TRBJ1-6 and V is TRBV6-6, with D tentatively TRBD1 (5 bases). The specimen sequenced was peripheral blood. The CDR3 reads CASSYEGVSDSPLHF. The DNA for the CDR3 is TGTGCCAGCAGTTATGAAGGGGTTTCCGATTCACCCCTCCACTTT.